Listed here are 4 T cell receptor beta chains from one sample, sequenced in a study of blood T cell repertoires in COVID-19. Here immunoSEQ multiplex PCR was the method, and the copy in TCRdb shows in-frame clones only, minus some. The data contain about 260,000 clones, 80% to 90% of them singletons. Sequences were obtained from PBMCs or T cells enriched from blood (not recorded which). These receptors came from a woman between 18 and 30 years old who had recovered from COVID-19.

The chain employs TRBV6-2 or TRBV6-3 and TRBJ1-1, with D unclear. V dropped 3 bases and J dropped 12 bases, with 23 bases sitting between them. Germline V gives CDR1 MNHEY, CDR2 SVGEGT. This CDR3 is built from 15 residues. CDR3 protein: CASSYVDPGAGGTFF. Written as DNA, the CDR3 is TGTGCCAGCAGTTATGTAGATCCCGGCGCGGGTGGAACTTTCTTT.

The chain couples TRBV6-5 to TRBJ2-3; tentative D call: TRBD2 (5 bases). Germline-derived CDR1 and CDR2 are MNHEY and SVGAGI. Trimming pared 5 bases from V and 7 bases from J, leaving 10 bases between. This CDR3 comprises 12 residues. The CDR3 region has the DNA TGTGCCAGCAGTCCCCGCGGGTATACGCAGTATTTT. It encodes CASSPRGYTQYF.

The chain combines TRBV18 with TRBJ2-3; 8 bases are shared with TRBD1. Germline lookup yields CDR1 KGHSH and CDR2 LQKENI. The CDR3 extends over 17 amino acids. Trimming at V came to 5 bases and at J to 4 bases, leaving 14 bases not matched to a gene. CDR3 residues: CASSFLLPQGAADTQYF. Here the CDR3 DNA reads TGTGCCAGCTCATTTCTGCTGCCCCAGGGGGCCGCAGATACGCAGTATTTT.

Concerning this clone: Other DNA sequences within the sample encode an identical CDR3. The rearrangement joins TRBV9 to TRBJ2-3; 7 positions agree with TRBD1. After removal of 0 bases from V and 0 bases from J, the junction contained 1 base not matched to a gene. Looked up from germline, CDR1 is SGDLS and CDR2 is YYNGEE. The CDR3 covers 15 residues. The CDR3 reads CASSVVGQSTDTQYF. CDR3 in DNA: TGTGCCAGCAGCGTAGTGGGACAGAGCACAGATACGCAGTATTTT.